The entry that follows covers one TCR beta chain sequence. Its matching antigen is unknown. The CDR3 spans 17 residues. Germline values: CDR1 SNHLY, CDR2 FYNNEI. Trimming took 6 bases from V and 2 from J; bases not matched to a gene: 11. The sample originates from a study of OX40 agonist ivuxolimab in advanced cancers. Study-wide points: Partial responders at 0.1-3.0 mg/kg had among the lowest clonal expansion. Researchers did not determine the expanded peripheral T cells' antigen specificity.

Sampling times: baseline, cycle 4 day 1, cycle 7 day 1. Clones were read by immunoSEQ multiplex PCR, and TCRdb kept only the in-frame ones, dropping some. The sample records fewer than 50,000 clones, roughly 90% being singletons. Sequencing used CD4+ or CD8+ T cells sorted from blood, obtained in a trial of the OX40 agonist ivuxolimab. This receptor was taken from an adult with an advanced solid tumor such as melanoma, head and neck, liver or kidney cancer. The V gene is TRBV2, the J gene TRBJ2-3; 10 bases are shared with TRBD2. The CDR3 sequence is CASSQRGGPGSTDTQYF. DNA of the CDR3: TGTGCCAGCAGCCAGCGGGGGGGCCCGGGCTCCACAGATACGCAGTATTTT.